The next 15 T cell receptor beta chains were all read from a single sample in a study of blood T cell repertoires in COVID-19. Libraries were prepared by immunoSEQ multiplex PCR; TCRdb keeps only in-frame clonotypes and omits some of them. The repertoire holds 310,000 or so clones, more than 75% seen once, with over 2% in the top ten. Sequencing was done on a sample of peripheral blood. The source is a woman in her 30s who had recovered from COVID-19.

A few counts support this clone. The genes are TRBV6-5 and TRBJ2-2, with TRBD1 matching over 7 bases. Germline V gene data show CDR1 as MNHEY and CDR2 as SVGAGI. This CDR3 spans 14 amino acids. V was pared by 7 bases and J by 4 bases, with 6 bases of the junction left unmatched. The CDR3 region is CASNRDSRTGELFF. The DNA for the CDR3 is TGTGCCAGCAACCGGGACAGCCGCACCGGGGAGCTGTTTTTT.

The chain carries TRBV11-2 and TRBJ2-7; 8 bases are a match to TRBD2. This CDR3 has 16 residues. V dropped 1 base and J dropped 1; count of bases not matched to a gene: 6. Germline assignment: CDR1 SGHAT and CDR2 FQNNGV. The CDR3 DNA reads as TGTGCCAGCAGCTTAGCGGGAGGGGTAGGTTCCTACGAGCAGTACTTC. Protein: CASSLAGGVGSYEQYF.

V and J are TRBV14 and TRBJ1-2; 9 positions match TRBD1. Germline V CDR1 and CDR2: SGHDN, FVKESK. The CDR3 spans 14 residues. V was pared by 6 bases and J by 7 bases, with 9 bases of the junction left unmatched. Here the CDR3 reads CASRQTGGGSGYTF. The CDR3 DNA follows: TGTGCCAGCAGGCAGACAGGGGGAGGCTCTGGCTACACCTTC.

This clone appeared once. The chain recombines TRBV5-4 with TRBJ1-2, with D possibly being TRBD1 (6 bases). Germline V gene data show CDR1 as SGHNT and CDR2 as YYREEE (reference sequence). Trimming took 6 bases from V and 4 from J, leaving 10 bases between them. This CDR3 contains 12 residues. The CDR3 nucleotides are TGTGCCAGCAAAGGGGGGGTCTATGGCTACACCTTC. Protein: CASKGGVYGYTF.

The chain links TRBV2 to TRBJ1-6; 9 positions agree with TRBD1. V gave up 7 bases and J gave up 10 bases; unmatched junction bases: 5. CDR1 SNHLY and CDR2 FYNNEI come from the germline V gene. There are 13 residues in the CDR3. The CDR3 sequence is CASIGTGNSPLHF. The CDR3 nucleotides are TGTGCCAGCATTGGGACAGGGAACTCACCCCTCCACTTT.

The chain joins TRBV7-9 to TRBJ2-2; 9 bases are a match to TRBD1. This CDR3 region has 15 residues. Germline CDR1 reads SEHNR; CDR2 reads FQNEAQ (reference sequence). V shed 2 bases and J 4 bases; nucleotides not matched to a gene: 2. The CDR3 sequence is CASSLPGQGTGELFF. The CDR3 DNA reads as TGTGCCAGCAGCTTACCGGGACAGGGCACCGGGGAGCTGTTTTTT.

This chain uses TRBV11-2 with TRBJ2-3, with 8 bases that match TRBD2. V shed 4 bases, J shed 1 base, and the junction held 4 bases outside the gene matches. CDR1 is SGHAT and CDR2 is FQNNGV in the germline V gene. The CDR3 extends over 15 amino acids. The CDR3 region is CASSSPGGGTDTQYF. CDR3 sequence (DNA): TGTGCCAGCAGCTCGCCGGGAGGGGGCACAGATACGCAGTATTTT.

The chain employs TRBV6-2 or TRBV6-3 and TRBJ2-1, with 10 bases lining up with TRBD2. Trimming cost V 3 bases and J 9 bases; bases outside gene matches: 14. This CDR3 has 17 amino acids. Germline V gives CDR1 MNHEY, CDR2 SVGEGT. The chain's CDR3 is CASSYPLTSGYDGEQFF. The CDR3, as DNA: TGTGCCAGCAGTTATCCTTTGACTAGCGGGTATGATGGTGAGCAGTTCTTC.

This clone has only a few counts. The J gene is TRBJ1-2, the V gene TRBV29-1; 7 bases map to TRBD1. The CDR3 spans 13 residues. Germline trimming cut 6 bases from V and 10 bases from J; bases unmatched to any gene: 14. Germline CDR1 reads SQVTM; CDR2 reads ANQGSEA. The CDR3 DNA follows: TGCAGCGTGGGGGACCCAGACAGGGATGTCTACACCTTC. It encodes CSVGDPDRDVYTF.

This clone was detected only once. Here the CDR3 DNA reads TGCGCCAGCAGCTTCACTAGCGGGGGGTCGTCAGAGACCCAGTACTTC. Translation gives CASSFTSGGSSETQYF. V gene TRBV5-1 combines with J gene TRBJ2-5, with 12 positions matching TRBD2. The CDR3 loop spans 16 amino acids. Germline V CDR1 and CDR2: SGHRS, YFSETQ. The V and J ends lost 2 bases and 4 bases, in that order; junction bases with no gene match: 6.

This chain connects TRBV5-4 to TRBJ1-1, with TRBD1 matching 7 bases. V lost 4 bases to trimming and J lost 0 bases; unmatched junction nucleotides: 12. Germline V gene data show CDR1 as SGHNT and CDR2 as YYREEE (reference sequence). This CDR3 region has 17 residues. CDR3 amino acids: CASSTGRAGGMNTEAFF. CDR3 coding DNA: TGTGCCAGCAGCACAGGGCGGGCAGGGGGAATGAACACTGAAGCTTTCTTT. Supplemented by reference TRBV5-4 and TRBJ1-1, the full variable domain reads ETGVTQSPTHLIKTRGQQVTLRCSSQSGHNTVSWYQQALGQGPQFIFQYYREEENGRGNFPPRFSGLQFPNYSSELNVNALELDDSALYLCASSTGRAGGMNTEAFFGQGTRLTVV.

This sequence joins TRBV6-1 and TRBJ1-1; perhaps TRBD1 as D (5 bases). Per the germline V gene, CDR1 is MNHNS and CDR2 is SASEGT. The CDR3 is 16 residues long. V dropped 2 bases and J dropped 3 bases, with 16 bases sitting between them. The CDR3: CASSEWGLNRDTEAFF. CDR3 DNA: TGTGCCAGCAGTGAATGGGGACTCAATAGGGACACTGAAGCTTTCTTT.

This clone was seen a few times. This chain connects TRBV19 to TRBJ2-2; a possible D gene is TRBD2 (5 bases). Germline CDR1 and CDR2: LNHDA and SQIVND (reference sequence). The length of the CDR3 is 14 residues. The V end lost 4 bases, the J end lost 2 bases, and 8 bases lay between the germline ends. CDR3 in DNA: TGTGCCAGTAGTACCACTAGTAACACCGGGGAGCTGTTTTTT. This codes for CASSTTSNTGELFF.

J is TRBJ2-7 and V is TRBV29-1, with 7 bases aligning to TRBD2. The germline gives CDR1 SQVTM, CDR2 ANQGSEA. The CDR3 loop spans 14 amino acids. V lost 2 bases and J lost 2; bases outside the gene matches: 6. The CDR3 DNA reads as TGCAGCGTTGAAATTGCGGGGGAAACCTACGAGCAGTACTTC. Its protein product is CSVEIAGETYEQYF.

The chain combines TRBV6-1 with TRBJ1-5, with D maybe TRBD1 (6 bases). Trimming pared 6 bases from V and 0 bases from J, leaving 12 bases between. Germline V gives CDR1 MNHNS, CDR2 SASEGT. This CDR3 is built from 15 residues. Written as DNA, the CDR3 is TGTGCCAGCAGGATTACAGGGAATAGCAATCAGCCCCAGCATTTT. It specifies CASRITGNSNQPQHF.